A single sample gave rise to the 2 T cell receptor beta chains below, sequenced in a study of T-cell memory formation after mild COVID-19. TCRdb independently ran MiXCR on the 5' RACE reads; one entry per CDR3 protein. The sample lists 200,000 to 250,000 distinct CDR3 sequences; approximately 30% were seen once. Sequenced material: PBMCs or a T cell subset sorted from them (not recorded which). The source of these receptors is an adult woman who had mild COVID-19 (a few samples of this study predate the infection). Cell type and time point are not known.

The V gene is TRBV2, the J gene TRBJ1-2; TRBD1 aligns across 8 bases. This CDR3 contains 15 residues. V shed 6 bases and J 2 bases; nucleotides not matched to a gene: 8. Germline V gene lookup returns CDR1 SNHLY and CDR2 FYNNEI. CDR3: CASRPGQGHNYGYTF. The CDR3 nucleotides read TGTGCCAGCAGACCAGGACAGGGTCACAACTATGGCTACACCTTC.

V usage is TRBV7-9 and J usage is TRBJ1-4; no clear D. Trimming took off 5 bases at V and 4 bases at J, with 11 bases between the two ends. The CDR3 runs 14 residues. Per the germline V gene, CDR1 is SEHNR and CDR2 is FQNEAQ (reference sequence). As DNA, the CDR3 is TGTGCCAGCAGCACCCTTTCGGGTAATGAAAAACTGTTTTTT. Encoded protein: CASSTLSGNEKLFF.